This TCR beta chain came from a study of control samples from healthy donors and cancer patients. In germline, CDR1 is LGHNA, CDR2 YSLEER. V lost 0 bases, J lost 2 bases, and 8 bases stayed unmatched. The CDR3 consists of 18 residues. The protocol was immunoSEQ multiplex PCR, while the TCRdb copy is restricted to in-frame clones and leaves out a portion. In the table there are 70,000 to 95,000 clones, about 90% of which are singletons. The sample was blood. The V call is TRBV4-3, the J call TRBJ2-3; TRBD2 matches 10 bases. The receptor was derived from a man aged 50-60 years in good health. The CDR3 nucleotides are TGCGCCAGCAGCCAAGATTCGAGGCTAGCGGGAGCCACAGATACGCAGTATTTT. It codes for CASSQDSRLAGATDTQYF.